This is a list of T cell receptor beta chains from one sample in a study of response to subunit inactivated influenza vaccine. MiXCR was run by TCRdb on the RT-PCR reads, yielding one entry per CDR3 protein. The sample holds about 540,000 distinct CDR3 sequences; less than 25% are singletons and the top ten take 2.5% to 3.5%. Separately, the same data were catalogued under a study of T cells expressing NK-cell markers.

The material was CD4+ T cells sorted from PBMCs, obtained 11 to 12 days after vaccination. Source of these receptors: a man aged 50-60 years who received an inactivated influenza vaccine. Each CDR3 is given with its conserved first and last residue. A D gene is named only where the DNA matches it firmly. Expanded clones get a size class; other rows say once, few or many, or leave the size out.

CASSRSGTSPSNTYNEQFF	TGTGCCAGCAGCCGATCCGGGACTAGCCCATCCAACACCTACAATGAGCAGTTCTTC	NA	TRBJ2-1	TRBV11-2	TRBD2
CASSLGQRVETQYF	TGTGCCAGCAGCTTAGGACAGCGAGTGGAGACCCAGTACTTC	few	TRBJ2-5	TRBV7-9	NA
CASSLQGLAKNIQYF	TGTGCCAGCAGTTTACAGGGATTAGCCAAAAACATTCAGTACTTC	many	TRBJ2-4	TRBV12-3/TRBV12-4	NA
CSVLSGQGFNTGELFF	TGCAGCGTCTTGTCGGGACAGGGTTTTAACACCGGGGAGCTGTTTTTT	few	TRBJ2-2	TRBV29-1	TRBD1
CASSFRVHTDTQYF	TGTGCCAGCAGTTTCCGGGTACACACAGATACGCAGTATTTT	few	TRBJ2-3	TRBV27	NA
CASSTSVVATALLSNYGYTF	TGTGCCAGCAGCACATCCGTGGTGGCGACAGCGCTACTCTCTAACTATGGCTACACCTTC	few	TRBJ1-2	TRBV12-3/TRBV12-4	NA
CASSFGGWDSNQPQHF	TGTGCCAGCAGTTTCGGAGGGTGGGATAGCAATCAGCCCCAGCATTTT	NA	TRBJ1-5	TRBV12-3/TRBV12-4	NA
CASSLLGSSNTGELFF	TGTGCCAGCAGTTTATTAGGTTCTTCTAACACCGGGGAGCTGTTTTTT	NA	TRBJ2-2	TRBV27	NA
CASADGGKQYF	TGCGCCAGCGCGGACGGGGGCAAGCAGTACTTC	NA	TRBJ2-7	TRBV10-1	NA
CASQGWADTQYF	TGTGCCTCTCAGGGGTGGGCAGATACGCAGTATTTT	few	TRBJ2-3	TRBV24-1	NA
CASSQLGGGEKLFF	TGTGCCAGCAGCCAACTCGGAGGGGGTGAAAAACTGTTTTTT	many	TRBJ1-4	TRBV4-2	NA
CAISGTSGPPRPIF	TGTGCCATCAGCGGGACTAGCGGACCCCCTAGACCCATCTTC	few	TRBJ2-1	TRBV10-3	TRBD2
CSARRAGRNEQFF	TGCAGTGCTAGAAGAGCGGGGCGGAATGAGCAGTTCTTC	NA	TRBJ2-1	TRBV20-1	TRBD2
CASSQDGTGLQPQHF	TGCGCCAGCAGCCAAGACGGGACAGGGCTTCAGCCCCAGCATTTT	few	TRBJ1-5	TRBV4-3	TRBD1
CAIRGTEAGSYEQYF	TGTGCCATCAGGGGGACTGAAGCGGGATCCTACGAGCAGTACTTC	few	TRBJ2-7	TRBV10-3	TRBD2
CSADRAGGQETQYF	TGCAGTGCCGACCGAGCGGGAGGTCAAGAGACCCAGTACTTC	NA	TRBJ2-5	TRBV20-1	TRBD2
CASRGTGPNSYEQYF	TGTGCCAGCAGGGGGACAGGGCCCAACTCCTACGAGCAGTACTTC	NA	TRBJ2-7	TRBV12-3/TRBV12-4	TRBD1
CASSLNPAGAGVTEAFF	TGCGCCAGCAGCTTAAACCCCGCCGGGGCGGGGGTGACTGAAGCTTTCTTT	NA	TRBJ1-1	TRBV5-1	NA
CASSASHTDTQYF	TGTGCCAGCAGCGCTTCCCACACAGATACGCAGTATTTT	few	TRBJ2-3	TRBV9	NA
CASSTTVGQGGTEAFF	TGTGCCAGCAGCACCACCGTGGGACAGGGAGGCACTGAAGCTTTCTTT	NA	TRBJ1-1	TRBV28	TRBD1
CASSLGNFGGETQYF	TGTGCCAGCAGCTTGGGAAATTTTGGCGGTGAGACCCAGTACTTC	NA	TRBJ2-5	TRBV7-2	NA
CASTLGPRGEQYF	TGTGCCAGCACCTTGGGACCGCGCGGCGAGCAGTACTTC	NA	TRBJ2-7	TRBV6-1	NA
CASSEYRREAPLHF	TGTGCCAGCAGTGAATACAGGCGAGAGGCACCCCTCCACTTT	NA	TRBJ1-6	TRBV25-1	NA
CASRGLPGVYNSPLHF	TGTGCCAGCAGGGGCCTACCAGGGGTATATAATTCACCCCTCCACTTT	NA	TRBJ1-6	TRBV27	NA
CASSLQASGGYEQYF	TGTGCCAGCAGCTTACAAGCTAGCGGGGGCTACGAGCAGTACTTC	few	TRBJ2-7	TRBV7-8	TRBD2
CASSYVSGLSTDTQYF	TGTGCCAGCAGCTACGTATCAGGATTAAGCACAGATACGCAGTATTTT	few	TRBJ2-3	TRBV7-2	NA
CASTQWGGSLSYEQYF	TGTGCCAGCACCCAATGGGGGGGGTCTCTGTCCTACGAGCAGTACTTC	NA	TRBJ2-7	TRBV7-2	TRBD2
CASSVDTDRTRELFF	TGTGCCAGCAGCGTAGATACCGACAGGACCCGGGAGCTGTTTTTT	NA	TRBJ2-2	TRBV9	NA
CATSRDRRNRAYEQYF	TGTGCCACCAGCAGAGACCGCCGGAACAGGGCCTACGAGCAGTACTTC	many	TRBJ2-7	TRBV15	NA
CSARVIQGIHEQYF	TGCAGTGCTAGAGTAATACAGGGTATCCACGAGCAGTACTTC	NA	TRBJ2-7	TRBV20-1	NA
CSARPGTSGSTDTQYF	TGCAGTGCTAGACCCGGGACTAGCGGGAGCACAGATACGCAGTATTTT	few	TRBJ2-3	TRBV20-1	TRBD2
CSPTGDEQFF	TGCAGTCCCACGGGGGATGAGCAGTTCTTC	few	TRBJ2-1	TRBV20-1	NA
CSASSTSGRIETQYF	TGCAGTGCTTCCTCCACTAGCGGGCGGATAGAGACCCAGTACTTC	NA	TRBJ2-5	TRBV20-1	TRBD2
CATSTGYGYTF	TGTGCCACCTCGACAGGCTATGGCTACACCTTC	once	TRBJ1-2	TRBV2	NA
CASSPRRQPSYEQYF	TGTGCCAGCAGCCCCCGGAGGCAGCCTTCTTACGAGCAGTACTTC	NA	TRBJ2-7	TRBV9	NA
CASSQDLHLAGPYEQYF	TGCGCCAGCAGCCAAGATCTGCATCTAGCGGGTCCATACGAGCAGTACTTC	NA	TRBJ2-7	TRBV4-3	TRBD2
CASREGVNTGELFF	TGTGCCAGCAGGGAAGGGGTGAACACCGGGGAGCTGTTTTTT	NA	TRBJ2-2	TRBV5-5	NA
CSVADRAGNTEAFF	TGCAGCGTTGCGGACAGGGCGGGGAACACTGAAGCTTTCTTT	few	TRBJ1-1	TRBV29-1	TRBD1
CASSQVRGLNTEAFF	TGTGCCAGCAGCCAGGTGCGGGGCCTGAACACTGAAGCTTTCTTT	NA	TRBJ1-1	TRBV7-6	NA
CSALPAGVDTQYF	TGCAGCGCTCTCCCGGCGGGGGTAGATACGCAGTATTTT	few	TRBJ2-3	TRBV29-1	TRBD2
CSARDQEGFRLFF	TGCAGTGCTAGAGATCAAGAGGGGTTTAGACTGTTTTTT	NA	TRBJ1-4	TRBV20-1	NA
CASSLARDPFYEQYF	TGTGCCAGCAGCTTAGCGCGGGATCCCTTCTACGAGCAGTACTTC	NA	TRBJ2-7	TRBV7-2	NA
CASSLWASGSADEQFF	TGTGCCAGCAGCTTATGGGCTAGCGGGAGTGCGGATGAGCAGTTCTTC	many	TRBJ2-1	TRBV7-3	TRBD2
CASSESTGTGAGTQYF	TGCGCCAGCAGTGAGTCAACCGGGACAGGGGCTGGTACGCAGTATTTT	NA	TRBJ2-3	TRBV10-2	TRBD1
CASSYSSGAAMDEQFF	TGTGCCAGCAGTTACTCTAGCGGAGCTGCCATGGATGAGCAGTTCTTC	NA	TRBJ2-1	TRBV6-2/TRBV6-3	NA
CASSQGQGSEQYF	TGTGCCAGCAGCCAAGGACAGGGTTCCGAGCAGTACTTC	NA	TRBJ2-7	TRBV3-1	TRBD1